These 30 T cell receptor beta chains share one sample of origin, sequenced in a study of blood T cell repertoires in COVID-19. Repertoires were generated with immunoSEQ multiplex PCR, while TCRdb's copy carries only in-frame clones and drops some. The sample records fewer than 150,000 clones, roughly 90% being singletons. Sequenced: peripheral blood. The receptors were gathered from a man aged 45-60 years with active or convalescent COVID-19.

The chain uses TRBV14 and TRBJ2-4; 12 bases fit TRBD2. Germline V gene sequence: CDR1 SGHDN, CDR2 FVKESK. The CDR3 loop spans 17 amino acids. V lost 1 base to trimming and J lost 8 bases; unmatched junction nucleotides: 9. The CDR3 region has the DNA TGTGCCAGCAGCCAAGGGTCGACTAGCGGGAGTAGGCACATTCAGTACTTC. This gives the protein CASSQGSTSGSRHIQYF. Based on the CDR3 plus reference TRBV14 and TRBJ2-4, the full variable domain is EAGVTQFPSHSVIEKGQTVTLRCDPISGHDNLYWYRRVMGKEIKFLLHFVKESKQDESGMPNNRFLAERTGGTYSTLKVQPAELEDSGVYFCASSQGSTSGSRHIQYFGAGTRLSVL.

The chain is built from TRBV7-9 and TRBJ2-7, with D tentatively TRBD1 (5 bases). CDR3 length: 14 amino acids. The germline V gene encodes CDR1 SEHNR and CDR2 FQNEAQ (reference sequence). The V and J ends lost 5 bases and 5 bases respectively, with 16 bases between them. CDR3 nucleotides: TGTGCCAGCAGCCCTGGGGCAGTGAGCGACGAGCAGTACTTC. This gives the protein CASSPGAVSDEQYF.

This chain connects TRBV6-6 to TRBJ2-3; D is possibly TRBD2 (7 bases). Deletions cut 7 bases from V and 4 bases from J, with 15 bases between. CDR1 is MNHNY, CDR2 SVGAGI, per germline (reference sequence). The CDR3 is 14 residues long. This chain's CDR3 is CASTQSGGADTQYF. The CDR3 DNA follows: TGTGCCAGCACCCAATCGGGGGGCGCAGATACGCAGTATTTT.

This clone appeared once. A junction boundary mismatches the germline segment, possibly from a read error. V and J are TRBV11-2 and TRBJ1-5; 7 bases are a match to TRBD1. Germline assignment: CDR1 SGHAT and CDR2 FQNNGV. The CDR3 totals 17 residues. The CDR3 DNA follows: TGTGCCAGCAGCCTTACGACAGGGATCTATAGCAATCAGCCCCGGCATTTT. It yields the protein CASSLTTGIYSNQPRHF.

This clone was counted once. This chain's CDR3 is CASRPDRGKTEAFF. The DNA of the CDR3 is TGTGCCAGCAGACCCGACAGGGGAAAAACTGAAGCTTTCTTT. The chain links TRBV6-5 to TRBJ1-1, with TRBD1 matching over 8 bases. V lost 6 bases and J lost 5; bases outside the gene matches: 8. This CDR3 is 14 amino acids long. Germline V gives CDR1 MNHEY, CDR2 SVGAGI.

This clone was seen only once. The chain's CDR3 is CASSMAFGTEAFF. DNA for the CDR3: TGTGCCAGTAGTATGGCTTTTGGCACTGAAGCTTTCTTT. The V gene is TRBV19, the J gene TRBJ1-1; D unresolved. The germline V gene has CDR1 LNHDA and CDR2 SQIVND (reference sequence). The CDR3 is 13 amino acids. V was trimmed by 3 bases and J by 4 bases, leaving 9 bases between them.

About this clone itself: A read error may account for a junction end that differs from germline. The rearrangement joins TRBV30 to TRBJ2-1, with TRBD2 matching over 13 bases. Per the germline V gene, CDR1 is GTSNPN and CDR2 is SVGIG (reference sequence). This CDR3 spans 15 amino acids. The DNA for the CDR3 is TGTGCCTGGAGTGTAAAACTAGCGGGAGGGAATGCGCAGTTCTTC. Amino acids: CAWSVKLAGGNAQFF.

CDR3 coding DNA: TGTGCCAGCAGTTTGGGGACAGGGGTAGGAAACACTGAAGCTTTCTTT. Translation gives CASSLGTGVGNTEAFF. This chain joins TRBV27 and TRBJ1-1, with 10 bases lining up with TRBD1. This CDR3 comprises 16 residues. CDR1 is MNHEY, CDR2 SMNVEV, per germline (reference sequence). V shed 3 bases and J 2 bases; nucleotides not matched to a gene: 6.

The V call is TRBV24-1, the J call TRBJ2-7, with D perhaps matching TRBD1 (6 bases). The germline CDR1 and CDR2 sequences are KGHDR and SFDVKD. V was clipped by 2 bases and J by 6 bases, with 16 bases between them. The CDR3 length is 15 residues. The CDR3 nucleotides read TGTGCCACCAGTGATTCTACAGGGATGTCGGGCGAGCAGTACTTC. This sequence encodes CATSDSTGMSGEQYF.

The chain carries TRBV28 and TRBJ1-2; TRBD1 is a possible D gene (5 bases). The germline V gene has CDR1 MDHEN and CDR2 SYDVKM. This CDR3 spans 12 amino acids. The germline V and J ends were trimmed by 6 bases and 8 bases, with 13 bases remaining between them. The CDR3 nucleotides are TGTGCCAGCAGCGCCCAGGGCTACGGCTACACCTTC. It yields the protein CASSAQGYGYTF.

The chain uses TRBV5-6 and TRBJ2-2; TRBD1 matches 8 bases. Looked up from germline, CDR1 is SGHDT and CDR2 is YYEEEE. The CDR3 totals 16 residues. V was clipped by 1 base and J by 1 base; unmatched bases: 3. The CDR3 DNA reads as TGTGCCAGCAGCTTGACCGGGACAGGGAACACCGGGGAGCTGTTTTTT. Its translation is CASSLTGTGNTGELFF.

V and J are TRBV3-1 (or the pseudogene TRBV3-2) and TRBJ2-1; D call uncertain. The CDR3 runs 13 residues. V shed 0 bases and J shed 9 bases, with 9 bases lying between them. Germline loops: CDR1 LGHDT, CDR2 YNNKEL (reference sequence). The CDR3 spells CASSQDQESEQFF. CDR3 nucleotide sequence: TGTGCCAGCAGCCAAGACCAGGAATCTGAGCAGTTCTTC.

This clone was picked up one time. Germline and junction disagree at one end, which may indicate a read error. V and J are TRBV18 and TRBJ2-7; D may match TRBD1 or TRBD2 (5 bases each). The length of the CDR3 is 13 residues. The germline V gene has CDR1 KGHSH and CDR2 LQKENI. CDR3: CASSPQEALEQYF. The CDR3 DNA is TGTGCCAGCTCGCCACAGGAGGCTCTCGAGCAGTACTTC.

The V gene is TRBV12-3 or TRBV12-4, the J gene TRBJ2-1; a weak D match, TRBD2 (5 bases). The CDR3 is 11 residues long. V lost 6 bases and J lost 10, with 10 bases in between. Written as DNA, the CDR3 is TGTGCCAGCAGGGCGGGCCCCGAGCAGTTCTTC. Protein sequence: CASRAGPEQFF.

CDR3 amino acids: CASRRTYRDNQPQHF. The CDR3 bases are TGTGCCAGCAGGCGAACTTACAGGGACAATCAGCCCCAGCATTTT. V gene TRBV6-5 combines with J gene TRBJ1-5; D may be TRBD1 (6 bases). V shed 6 bases and J shed 3 bases, with 15 bases lying between them. Germline V gene sequence: CDR1 MNHEY, CDR2 SVGAGI. CDR3 length: 15 amino acids.

As DNA, the CDR3 is TGTGCCAGCAGCGTAGGTCCTAGCGGCTACAATGAGCAGTTCTTC. This codes for CASSVGPSGYNEQFF. The gene calls are TRBV9 and TRBJ2-1, with 7 nucleotides matching TRBD2. CDR3 length equals 15 residues. Germline V gene sequence: CDR1 SGDLS, CDR2 YYNGEE. V lost 0 bases to trimming and J lost 3 bases; unmatched junction nucleotides: 3. Drawing the rest from reference TRBV9 and TRBJ2-1, the complete variable domain is DSGVTQTPKHLITATGQRVTLRCSPRSGDLSVYWYQQSLDQGLQFLIQYYNGEERAKGNILERFSAQQFPDLHSELNLSSLELGDSALYFCASSVGPSGYNEQFFGPGTRLTVL.

The J gene is TRBJ1-1, the V gene TRBV5-1; perhaps TRBD1 as D (6 bases). Germline CDR1 SGHRS, CDR2 YFSETQ. With 0 bases removed from V and 5 bases from J, the gap between germline ends came to 8 bases. This CDR3 is 13 amino acids long. The chain's CDR3 is CASSLEQGTEAFF. Here the CDR3 DNA reads TGCGCCAGCAGCTTGGAACAGGGTACTGAAGCTTTCTTT.

The chain employs TRBV18 and TRBJ2-2; D not certain. CDR3 length: 12 residues. V dropped 3 bases and J dropped 7 bases, with 6 bases sitting between them. Germline-derived CDR1 and CDR2 are KGHSH and LQKENI. CDR3 residues: CASSPVVGELFF. The CDR3 DNA reads TGTGCCAGCTCACCCGTTGTCGGGGAGCTGTTTTTT.

This chain uses TRBV5-6 with TRBJ2-7; D is perhaps TRBD2 (6 bases). V lost 2 bases and J lost 6, with 21 bases in between. Germline V gives CDR1 SGHDT, CDR2 YYEEEE. CDR3 length equals 16 residues. The CDR3 is CASSLRPGLRIAEQYF. CDR3 bases: TGTGCCAGCAGCTTACGACCGGGACTCAGAATAGCCGAGCAGTACTTC. The variable domain in full, with the rest retrieved from reference TRBV5-6 and TRBJ2-7, is DAGVTQSPTHLIKTRGQQVTLRCSPKSGHDTVSWYQQALGQGPQFIFQYYEEEERQRGNFPDRFSGHQFPNYSSELNVNALLLGDSALYLCASSLRPGLRIAEQYFGPGTRLTVT.

J is TRBJ1-2 and V is TRBV7-2, with 10 bases aligning to TRBD1. The V gene end was trimmed by 1 base and the J gene end by 0 bases; junction bases not matched to a gene: 8. The CDR3 has 18 residues. Germline loops: CDR1 SGHTA, CDR2 FQGNSA. The DNA for the CDR3 is TGTGCCAGCAGCTTAGGGGGGACAGGGGAATTATCTAACTATGGCTACACCTTC. As protein: CASSLGGTGELSNYGYTF. The full variable domain, with the rest looked up from reference TRBV7-2 and TRBJ1-2, is GAGVSQSPSNKVTEKGKDVELRCDPISGHTALYWYRQSLGQGLEFLIYFQGNSAPDKSGLPSDRFSAERTGGSVSTLTIQRTQQEDSAVYLCASSLGGTGELSNYGYTFGSGTRLTVV.

This rearrangement joins TRBV30 to TRBJ2-1, with a weak D call TRBD1 (6 bases). The germline gives CDR1 GTSNPN, CDR2 SVGIG (reference sequence). The CDR3 is 13 residues long. V dropped 3 bases and J dropped 4 bases, with 10 bases sitting between them. CDR3 residues: CAWRARGYNEQFF. The CDR3 nucleotides read TGTGCCTGGAGGGCGAGGGGGTACAATGAGCAGTTCTTC.

This clone was seen more than once but under ten times. The rearrangement uses TRBV10-3 and TRBJ2-2; 7 nucleotides line up with TRBD2. The CDR3 length is 15 residues. The V segment lost 8 bases and the J segment 3 bases; nucleotides outside the gene matches: 9. Germline V gives CDR1 ENHRY, CDR2 SYGVKD. For the CDR3, the DNA is TGTGCCATCCGGGGAGGGCCCCAGGACACCGGGGAGCTGTTTTTT. Amino acids: CAIRGGPQDTGELFF.

This chain joins TRBV7-2 and TRBJ1-1; perhaps TRBD1 as D (6 bases). CDR1 is SGHTA and CDR2 is FQGNSA in the germline V gene. The CDR3 sequence is 17 residues long. V dropped 5 bases and J dropped 0 bases, with 19 bases sitting between them. The CDR3 spells CASSQGHPVFMNTEAFF. In DNA form, the CDR3 reads TGTGCCAGCAGCCAGGGACACCCAGTATTCATGAACACTGAAGCTTTCTTT. The full variable domain, completed using reference TRBV7-2 and TRBJ1-1, is GAGVSQSPSNKVTEKGKDVELRCDPISGHTALYWYRQSLGQGLEFLIYFQGNSAPDKSGLPSDRFSAERTGGSVSTLTIQRTQQEDSAVYLCASSQGHPVFMNTEAFFGQGTRLTVV.

V and J are TRBV27 and TRBJ1-5, with 7 bases identical to TRBD1. The CDR3 runs to 17 residues. Germline values: CDR1 MNHEY, CDR2 SMNVEV (reference sequence). J was trimmed by 4 bases and V by 4 bases; bases with no gene match: 13. The CDR3 loop reads CASSYSAPGQKNQPQHF. CDR3 in DNA: TGTGCCAGCAGTTACAGTGCGCCGGGACAGAAAAATCAGCCCCAGCATTTT.

The chain combines TRBV19 with TRBJ1-5; D perhaps matches TRBD1 (6 bases). The V and J ends lost 5 bases and 1 base respectively, with 12 bases between them. The germline gives CDR1 LNHDA, CDR2 SQIVND (reference sequence). This CDR3 region has 15 residues. The CDR3 nucleotides are TGTGCCAGTAGTCCCCGGGACACAAGCAATCAGCCCCAGCATTTT. Translation: CASSPRDTSNQPQHF.

This sequence joins TRBV6-5 and TRBJ2-1, with 13 bases matching TRBD2. V lost 2 bases, J lost 5 bases, and 3 bases stayed unmatched. The germline V gene encodes CDR1 MNHEY and CDR2 SVGAGI. CDR3 size: 16 residues. The DNA for the CDR3 is TGTGCCAGCAGTTACGCGGGACTAGCGGGGAACAATGAGCAGTTCTTC. As protein: CASSYAGLAGNNEQFF.

The rearrangement joins TRBV10-3 to TRBJ2-7, with TRBD2 matching 7 bases. The trim removed 3 bases at V and 2 bases at J, leaving 4 bases unmatched. The germline CDR1 and CDR2 sequences are ENHRY and SYGVKD. This CDR3 contains 14 residues. The CDR3 DNA is TGTGCCATCAGTGAACCGGGACTACCCTACGAGCAGTACTTC. Translation: CAISEPGLPYEQYF.

This clone was detected a few times. The rearrangement links TRBV20-1 to TRBJ2-3, with D tentatively TRBD1 (6 bases). The CDR3 loop spans 13 amino acids. The germline V and J ends were trimmed by 3 bases and 5 bases, with 12 bases remaining between them. Germline CDR1 and CDR2: DFQATT and SNEGSKA (reference sequence). For the CDR3, the DNA is TGCAGTGCTAGTCGGACAGCCGTAGATACGCAGTATTTT. Protein: CSASRTAVDTQYF.

The rearrangement joins TRBV28 to TRBJ2-7, with a weak D call TRBD1 (5 bases). Trimming took 5 bases from V and 3 from J, leaving 14 bases between them. The CDR3 sequence is 14 residues long. The germline CDR1 and CDR2 sequences are MDHEN and SYDVKM. CDR3 loop: CASSPLQVSYEQYF. In DNA, the CDR3 is TGTGCCAGCAGTCCCCTACAGGTTAGCTACGAGCAGTACTTC.

This clone was seen a single time. The chain recombines TRBV5-1 with TRBJ2-5, with 7 bases fitting TRBD2. CDR3 size: 15 residues. The germline V gene has CDR1 SGHRS and CDR2 YFSETQ. Trimming cost V 0 bases and J 5 bases; bases outside gene matches: 7. The CDR3, as DNA: TGCGCCAGCAGCTTGGGACTAGCCAGGATGGAGACCCAGTACTTC. This encodes CASSLGLARMETQYF. Full variable domain (outside the CDR3, taken from reference TRBV5-1 and TRBJ2-5): KAGVTQTPRYLIKTRGQQVTLSCSPISGHRSVSWYQQTPGQGLQFLFEYFSETQRNKGNFPGRFSGRQFSNSRSEMNVSTLELGDSALYLCASSLGLARMETQYFGPGTRLLVL.